A selection of T cell receptor beta chains follows, all from one sample in a study of human T cells and chemical hapten exposure. TCRdb itself ran the RACE reads through MiXCR, one entry per CDR3 protein. The top ten clones hold roughly 3% of a sample with around 180,000 distinct CDR3 sequences, roughly 30% of them seen once. Here the sequenced sample was whole blood, taken in connection with sensitization to the hapten diphenylcyclopropenone (DPC). All receptors derive from a woman aged 25 to 39 with alopecia areata. Some clones in this sample may be carry-over from other donors' samples. Each CDR3 is given with its conserved first and last residue. A D gene is named only where the DNA matches it firmly. Not all rows give a size; the values are once, few, many and, for expanded clones, a class.

>TRBJ1-2|few|TRBV5-1|-
CASSLGSLSYGYTF
TGCGCCAGCAGCTTGGGCAGTCTTTCATATGGCTACACCTTC
>TRBJ2-7|few|TRBV4-3|TRBD1
CASSHGQGSDEQYF
TGCGCCAGCAGCCACGGACAGGGAAGCGACGAGCAGTACTTC
>TRBJ2-7|-|TRBV5-1|TRBD1
CASSWDSYEQYF
TGCGCCAGCAGCTGGGACAGCTACGAGCAGTACTTC
>TRBJ1-1|-|TRBV6-5|-
CASSDLMGTEAFF
TGTGCCAGCTCGGACTTGATGGGGACTGAAGCTTTCTTT
>TRBJ1-2|-|TRBV7-9|-
CASSPYRHYGYTF
TGTGCCAGCAGCCCATATAGGCACTATGGCTACACCTTC
>TRBJ2-3|few|TRBV20-1|-
CSARAQAADTQYF
TGCAGTGCCAGAGCTCAGGCGGCAGATACGCAGTATTTT
>TRBJ1-3|-|TRBV6-5|-
CASSYSVSQGNTIYF
TGTGCCAGCAGTTACTCAGTATCACAAGGAAACACCATATATTTT
>TRBJ2-5|few|TRBV14|-
CASSQDVIGERSKETQYF
TGTGCCAGCAGCCAAGATGTAATTGGTGAGCGGTCCAAAGAGACCCAGTACTTC
>TRBJ2-5|few|TRBV10-3|-
CAISSRPGGETQYF
TGTGCCATCAGCTCTAGGCCCGGGGGAGAGACCCAGTACTTC
>TRBJ1-2|few|TRBV10-3|-
CAISETGTNGYTF
TGTGCCATCAGTGAAACCGGGACCAATGGCTACACCTTC
>TRBJ1-1|few|TRBV29-1|-
CSSRGGTKDRNTEAFF
TGCAGCTCCCGGGGTGGGACAAAGGACAGAAACACTGAAGCTTTCTTT
>TRBJ2-1|few|TRBV11-1|-
CASSLEPQAGEQFF
TGTGCCAGCAGCTTAGAGCCCCAGGCGGGGGAGCAGTTCTTC
>TRBJ1-2|few|TRBV5-4|-
CASSLGGSGNYGYTF
TGTGCCAGCAGCTTGGGAGGGTCCGGGAACTATGGCTACACCTTC
>TRBJ1-4|once|TRBV20-1|TRBD1
CSAPRRDSNEKLFF
TGCAGTGCTCCCCGCCGGGACAGTAATGAAAAACTGTTTTTT
>TRBJ2-5|once|TRBV7-2|-
CASSLVPPGPQETQYF
TGTGCCAGCAGCTTAGTTCCGCCAGGGCCCCAAGAGACCCAGTACTTC
>TRBJ2-7|few|TRBV28|-
CASRVGSGYEQYF
TGTGCCAGCAGGGTGGGATCGGGTTACGAGCAGTACTTC
>TRBJ1-5|once|TRBV20-1|-
CSASPGVGQPQHF
TGCAGTGCTAGTCCCGGGGTAGGACAGCCCCAGCATTTT
>TRBJ2-3|once|TRBV6-6|-
CASSYERRLRLADTQYF
TGTGCCAGCAGTTACGAACGTCGACTTAGGCTTGCAGATACGCAGTATTTT
>TRBJ1-5|-|TRBV30|-
CAWSAGGYEPQHF
TGTGCCTGGAGTGCGGGGGGTTATGAGCCCCAGCATTTT
>TRBJ2-3|many|TRBV20-1|TRBD2
CSAKGASGSGDTQYF
TGCAGTGCTAAGGGGGCTAGCGGGAGCGGAGATACGCAGTATTTT
>TRBJ1-2|-|TRBV28|-
CASSSSDRVDYGYTF
-
>TRBJ2-1|few|TRBV5-1|-
CASSALGLGSYNEQFF
TGCGCCAGCAGCGCTCTGGGATTGGGCTCCTACAATGAGCAGTTCTTC
>TRBJ1-2|-|TRBV29-1|TRBD1
CSVEGQGYNGYTF
TGCAGCGTTGAGGGACAGGGGTATAATGGCTACACCTTC
>TRBJ2-1|few|TRBV19|TRBD2
CASSRLAGSSYNEQFF
TGTGCCAGTAGTAGACTAGCGGGTAGCTCCTACAATGAGCAGTTCTTC
>TRBJ2-7|once|TRBV29-1|TRBD1
CSVEDRGRSGTYEQYF
TGCAGCGTTGAGGACAGGGGGCGATCGGGGACCTACGAGCAGTACTTC
>TRBJ1-1|-|TRBV5-1|-
CASSQPTTGNTEAFF
TGCGCCAGCAGCCAGCCCACGACGGGGAACACTGAAGCTTTCTTT
>TRBJ2-2|many|TRBV24-1|-
CATSDSRTGELFF
TGTGCCACCAGTGATTCCCGGACCGGGGAGCTGTTTTTT
>TRBJ2-5|-|TRBV7-8|-
CASSLEQATSRETQYF
TGTGCCAGCAGCTTAGAACAGGCAACAAGCAGAGAGACCCAGTACTTC
>TRBJ2-7|-|TRBV28|TRBD1
CASTAGGVYEQYF
TGTGCCAGCACTGCAGGGGGCGTTTACGAGCAGTACTTC
>TRBJ2-7|few|TRBV28|-
CASSYLGASSYEQYF
TGTGCCAGCAGTTACCTGGGGGCGAGTTCCTACGAGCAGTACTTC
>TRBJ1-5|-|TRBV29-1|TRBD1
CSVRDRGLGQPQHF
TGCAGCGTCCGGGACAGGGGGTTGGGTCAGCCCCAGCATTTT
>TRBJ1-2|-|TRBV19|-
CASTPAGGGYGYTF
TGTGCCAGTACCCCGGCCGGGGGCGGCTATGGCTACACCTTC
>TRBJ2-2|-|TRBV2|-
CASRATMRGVAGELFF
TGTGCCAGCAGGGCCACGATGCGAGGGGTTGCCGGGGAGCTGTTTTTT
>TRBJ1-1|-|TRBV5-5|-
CASRWTNTEAFF
TGTGCCAGCAGATGGACCAACACTGAAGCTTTCTTT
>TRBJ1-1|-|TRBV9|-
CASSPAARSTEAFF
TGTGCCAGCAGCCCGGCTGCGAGGAGCACTGAAGCTTTCTTT
>TRBJ1-3|-|TRBV28|-
CASSTTGNTIYF
TGTGCCAGCAGCACCACTGGAAACACCATATATTTT
>TRBJ2-3|-|TRBV7-9|-
CASSLYGADTQYF
TGTGCCAGCAGCTTATATGGTGCAGATACGCAGTATTTT
>TRBJ1-1|few|TRBV20-1|TRBD1
CSAIGDRVTEAFF
TGCAGTGCTATTGGGGACAGGGTGACTGAAGCTTTCTTT
>TRBJ2-3|-|TRBV10-3|-
CAIGTTDTQYF
TGTGCCATTGGGACCACAGATACGCAGTATTTT
>TRBJ2-7|-|TRBV7-2|-
CASSQRAWSYEQYF
TGTGCCAGCAGCCAGAGGGCCTGGTCCTACGAGCAGTACTTC
>TRBJ2-7|-|TRBV5-1|TRBD2
CASSPNPGASGSLEQYF
TGCGCCAGCAGCCCCAACCCGGGGGCTAGCGGGAGTCTGGAGCAGTACTTC
>TRBJ1-1|-|TRBV28|-
CASSPDQVLDTEAFF
TGTGCCAGCAGCCCAGATCAGGTTCTTGACACTGAAGCTTTCTTT
>TRBJ1-4|few|TRBV5-1|TRBD1
CASKGASTNEKLFF
TGCGCCAGCAAGGGGGCGTCAACTAATGAAAAACTGTTTTTT
>TRBJ2-3|-|TRBV6-2/TRBV6-3|TRBD2
CASSYLTSGRREDTQYF
TGTGCCAGCAGTTATCTAACTAGCGGGAGGCGGGAAGATACGCAGTATTTT
>TRBJ1-1|few|TRBV20-1|-
CSARRANTEAFF
TGCAGTGCTAGAAGGGCTAACACTGAAGCTTTCTTT
>TRBJ1-1|few|TRBV7-3|-
CASSLMGVANTEAFF
TGTGCCAGCAGTTTAATGGGGGTTGCGAACACTGAAGCTTTCTTT
>TRBJ1-6|-|TRBV5-1|TRBD1
CASRSTGVSSPLHF
TGCGCCAGCAGATCGACAGGGGTCAGTTCACCCCTCCACTTT
>TRBJ1-1|-|TRBV9|TRBD1
CASSVGARQGSSKAFF
TGTGCCAGCAGCGTGGGGGCCCGACAGGGAAGTAGTAAAGCTTTCTTT
>TRBJ2-1|few|TRBV29-1|-
CSVEVPWGVDEQFF
TGCAGCGTTGAAGTCCCATGGGGGGTGGATGAGCAGTTCTTC
>TRBJ1-5|many|TRBV29-1|-
CSAGLMGQPQHF
TGCAGCGCCGGACTTATGGGTCAGCCCCAGCATTTT
>TRBJ2-3|few|TRBV18|-
CASSPLGAGTDTQYF
TGTGCCAGCTCACCATTGGGGGCAGGTACAGATACGCAGTATTTT
>TRBJ2-3|-|TRBV28|TRBD2
CATLVASGRGTDTQYF
TGTGCCACCTTGGTGGCTAGCGGGAGAGGCACAGATACGCAGTATTTT
>TRBJ2-6|few|TRBV4-3|-
CASSQDVGSSGANVLTF
TGCGCCAGCAGCCAAGACGTGGGCAGCTCTGGGGCCAACGTCCTGACTTTC